The 5 T cell receptor beta chains reported below all come from one sample, sequenced in a study of cytomegalovirus exposure and HLA in healthy donors. The PCR employed 60 Vbeta primers together with 13 Jbeta primers. The method was immunoSEQ multiplex PCR; TCRdb's version includes in-frame clones alone and lacks a portion of them. The table lists 100,000 to 150,000 clones, around four fifths of them singletons. The source material was PBMCs. These TCRs come from a female donor in good health and CMV-seronegative.

CDR3 sequence reads: CAWRVTGAPTNEKLFF. The CDR3 DNA is TGTGCCTGGAGGGTGACAGGGGCCCCAACTAATGAAAAACTGTTTTTT. The V call is TRBV30, the J call TRBJ1-4, with 8 positions matching TRBD1. V gave up 3 bases and J gave up 0 bases; unmatched junction bases: 6. CDR3 length: 16 residues. Germline assignment: CDR1 GTSNPN and CDR2 SVGIG (reference sequence). Supplemented by reference TRBV30 and TRBJ1-4, the full variable domain reads SQTIHQWPATLVQPVGSPLSLECTVEGTSNPNLYWYRQAAGRGLQLLFYSVGIGQISSEVPQNLSASRPQDRQFILSSKKLLLSDSGFYLCAWRVTGAPTNEKLFFGSGTQLSVL.

This chain links TRBV4-2 with TRBJ1-3; D not resolved. CDR3 length: 17 amino acids. CDR1 LGHNA and CDR2 YNFKEQ come from the germline V gene. The V gene lost 4 bases and the J gene lost 1 base, with 17 bases spanning the gap. CDR3 coding DNA: TGTGCCAGCAGCCGAAATGCAGCGGGTGGTTCTGGAAACACCATATATTTT. This codes for CASSRNAAGGSGNTIYF.

V and J are TRBV9 and TRBJ2-1; TRBD2 matches 8 bases. The germline V gene has CDR1 SGDLS and CDR2 YYNGEE. The V gene end was trimmed by 3 bases and the J gene end by 4 bases; junction bases not matched to a gene: 6. The CDR3 has 15 residues. The CDR3 DNA reads as TGTGCCAGCAGCGGGGGGCGGGAGGCTTACAATGAGCAGTTCTTC. Amino acid sequence: CASSGGREAYNEQFF.

The chain links TRBV11-2 to TRBJ2-7, with D possibly TRBD2 on 6 matching bases. V was pared by 5 bases and J by 12 bases, with 20 bases between. This CDR3 contains 13 residues. The germline V gene encodes CDR1 SGHAT and CDR2 FQNNGV. The DNA of the CDR3 is TGTGCCAGCAGCGCAGGCCCGGGGGTCCACCCGTACTTC. Protein sequence: CASSAGPGVHPYF.

The J gene is TRBJ2-7, the V gene TRBV28; TRBD2 matches 9 bases. Germline lookup yields CDR1 MDHEN and CDR2 SYDVKM. Germline trimming cut 6 bases from V and 2 bases from J; bases unmatched to any gene: 2. This CDR3 has 13 residues. CDR3 region: CASRAGGPYEQYF. CDR3 nucleotides: TGTGCCAGCAGGGCGGGAGGGCCCTACGAGCAGTACTTC. Supplemented by reference TRBV28 and TRBJ2-7, the full variable domain reads DVKVTQSSRYLVKRTGEKVFLECVQDMDHENMFWYRQDPGLGLRLIYFSYDVKMKEKGDIPEGYSVSREKKERFSLILESASTNQTSMYLCASRAGGPYEQYFGPGTRLTVT.